Below, 14 T cell receptor beta chains from the same sample are listed, as sequenced in a study of blood T cells in healthy people across ages. The authors ran a second PCR of roughly 7 to 11 cycles using a sample-barcoded 5' primer and a J-beta primer mix. MiXCR was run by TCRdb on the 5' RACE reads, yielding one entry per CDR3 protein. The data contain a few hundred thousand distinct CDR3 sequences, about 52% of them seen just once; the ten biggest clones take up 51%. Sequences were obtained from blood. Receptors originate from a man in his 60s in good health.

This clonotype was observed a few times. The chain couples TRBV20-1 to TRBJ2-5, with D tentatively TRBD2 (6 bases). There are 14 residues in the CDR3. CDR1 is DFQATT and CDR2 is SNEGSKA in the germline V gene (reference sequence). Trimming left V 1 base short and J 5 bases short, with 14 bases between. The CDR3 DNA follows: TGCAGTGCTAGAGCAAACCTACGGGAGGAGACCCAGTACTTC. Its translation: CSARANLREETQYF.

This clonotype was seen a few times. J is TRBJ2-5 and V is TRBV11-2; a weak D match, TRBD2 (5 bases). V was shortened by 1 base and J by 3 bases, with 9 bases between the two germline ends. The CDR3 is 14 residues long. Germline V CDR1 and CDR2: SGHAT, FQNNGV. In DNA form, the CDR3 reads TGTGCCAGCAGCTTAGGGTGGGGAGAAGAGACCCAGTACTTC. Protein sequence: CASSLGWGEETQYF.

The table lists this clonotype with a count of one. The gene calls are TRBV7-8 and TRBJ2-3, with no clear D. V was cut by 2 bases and J by 2 bases, with 11 bases left in between. Germline CDR1 is SGHVS and CDR2 is FQNEAQ. The CDR3 is 15 residues long. The DNA for the CDR3 is TGTGCCAGCAGCTTACCTAGGACCCTCACAGATACGCAGTATTTT. It translates to CASSLPRTLTDTQYF.

This clonotype was seen once. This could be a read error, since a much larger clone is one nucleotide away. This chain uses TRBV30 with TRBJ2-7; weak D call: TRBD1 (6 bases). The CDR3 has 12 amino acids. Germline CDR1 and CDR2: GTSNPN and SVGIG (reference sequence). This CDR3 is CAGSPQGYEQYF. The DNA of the CDR3 is TGTGCCGGGAGTCCCCAGGGGTACGAGCAGTACTTC.

The CDR3 reads CASSLRRQGHYNEQYF. Here the CDR3 DNA reads TGTGCCAGCAGCTTAAGGAGACAGGGCCACTACAATGAGCAGTACTTC. The chain employs TRBV11-3 and TRBJ2-1, with 7 bases matching TRBD1. The better agreement between TRBJ2-7 and the DNA end casts doubt on the J call. Per germline, CDR1 SGHNT and CDR2 YENEEA. The CDR3 consists of 16 residues.

CDR3 DNA sequence: TGTGCCAGCAGTGAAGCTACAGGGAGGGGTGAAGCTTTCTTT. Translated: CASSEATGRGEAFF. The chain is built from TRBV2 and TRBJ1-1, with D possibly matching TRBD1 (6 bases). Germline V gene lookup returns CDR1 SNHLY and CDR2 FYNNEI. Trimming stripped 0 bases from V and 7 bases from J, with 12 bases between. This CDR3 comprises 14 residues.

This clonotype was seen many times. It may be a read error: a sequence one base away is much more abundant. This chain connects TRBV13 to TRBJ2-7, with D tentatively TRBD1 or TRBD2 (5 bases each). V shed 8 bases and J shed 7 bases, with 15 bases lying between them. Germline V gene lookup returns CDR1 PRHDT and CDR2 FYEKMQ (reference sequence). The length of the CDR3 is 12 residues. The CDR3 sequence: CASQMGVNEQYF. CDR3 DNA: TGTGCCAGCCAGATGGGGGTCAATGAGCAGTACTTC. Supplemented by reference TRBV13 and TRBJ2-7, the full variable domain reads AAGVIQSPRHLIKEKRETATLKCYPIPRHDTVYWYQQGPGQDPQFLISFYEKMQSDKGSIPDRFSAQQFSDYHSELNMSSLELGDSALYFCASQMGVNEQYFGPGTRLTVT.

Worth noting for this clonotype: This may be a read error, as it is one base from a much larger clone. The rearrangement uses TRBV9 and TRBJ2-1; D is perhaps TRBD2 (5 bases). Germline V CDR1 and CDR2: SGDLS, YYNGEE. The V and J ends lost 3 bases and 5 bases respectively, with 15 bases between them. The CDR3 runs to 15 residues. The CDR3 is CASSGGPAANNEQFF. CDR3 bases: TGTGCCAGCAGCGGAGGACCAGCGGCAAACAATGAGCAGTTCTTC.

This clonotype showed up just once. The gene calls are TRBV29-1 and TRBJ1-2; 9 bases are shared with TRBD1. The CDR3 has 11 residues. The germline V gene has CDR1 SQVTM and CDR2 ANQGSEA. V shed 6 bases, J shed 6 bases, and the junction held 2 bases outside the gene matches. CDR3 residues: CSVDRGDGYTF. For the CDR3, the DNA is TGCAGCGTGGACAGGGGAGATGGCTACACCTTC.

J is TRBJ2-2 and V is TRBV27, with 10 positions matching TRBD2. CDR3 length: 13 amino acids. V was clipped by 6 bases and J by 11 bases; unmatched bases: 6. Per the germline V gene, CDR1 is MNHEY and CDR2 is SMNVEV (reference sequence). Written as DNA, the CDR3 is TGTGCCAGCAGCCCTACTAGCGGGGCCGAGCTGTTTTTT. This translates into CASSPTSGAELFF.

This clonotype has a handful of counts. The chain couples TRBV7-2 to TRBJ2-1; 9 bases are shared with TRBD2. V lost 5 bases, J lost 9 bases, and 14 bases stayed unmatched. This CDR3 has 16 residues. Per the germline V gene, CDR1 is SGHTA and CDR2 is FQGNSA. The CDR3 protein is CASSRGSGRYDGEQFF. DNA of the CDR3: TGTGCCAGCAGCCGAGGGAGCGGGAGGTATGACGGTGAGCAGTTCTTC.

For this clonotype: A single base separates this from a much larger clone, so it may be a read error. J is TRBJ2-1 and V is TRBV12-3 or TRBV12-4; 7 nucleotides line up with TRBD2. The CDR3 is 16 amino acids. CDR3 sequence reads: CAGSLRIAGETNEQFF. The CDR3 coding sequence is TGTGCCGGCAGTTTAAGGATCGCGGGGGAGACCAATGAGCAGTTCTTC.

This clonotype was recorded once. The rearrangement uses TRBV12-3 or TRBV12-4 and TRBJ2-1; the match to TRBD2 covers 8 bases. Trimming at V came to 3 bases and at J to 14 bases, leaving 6 bases not matched to a gene. The CDR3 extends over 12 amino acids. CDR3 sequence (DNA): TGTGCCAGCAGTTTGAGCGGGAGTGGGGAGTTCTTC. It is translated as CASSLSGSGEFF.

V gene TRBV4-3 combines with J gene TRBJ1-2; 8 bases fit TRBD1. Germline loops: CDR1 LGHNA, CDR2 YSLEER. The CDR3 extends over 16 amino acids. V dropped 0 bases and J dropped 1; count of bases not matched to a gene: 4. The CDR3 sequence is CASSQDAGQDNYGYTF. The CDR3 DNA reads TGCGCCAGCAGCCAAGACGCGGGACAGGATAACTATGGCTACACCTTC.